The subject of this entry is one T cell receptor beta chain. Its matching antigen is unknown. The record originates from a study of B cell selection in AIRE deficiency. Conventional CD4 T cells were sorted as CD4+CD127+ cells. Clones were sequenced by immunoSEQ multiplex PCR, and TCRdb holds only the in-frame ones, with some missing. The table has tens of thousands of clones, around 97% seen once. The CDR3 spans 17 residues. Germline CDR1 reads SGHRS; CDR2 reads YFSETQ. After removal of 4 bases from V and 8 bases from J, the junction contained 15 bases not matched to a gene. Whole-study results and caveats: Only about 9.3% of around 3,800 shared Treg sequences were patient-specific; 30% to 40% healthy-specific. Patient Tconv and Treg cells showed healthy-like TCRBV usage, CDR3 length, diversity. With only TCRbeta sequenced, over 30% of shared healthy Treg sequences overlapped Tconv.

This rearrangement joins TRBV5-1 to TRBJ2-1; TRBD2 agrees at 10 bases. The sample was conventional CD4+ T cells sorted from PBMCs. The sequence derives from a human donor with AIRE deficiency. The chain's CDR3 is CASSRWASGSGTDEQFF. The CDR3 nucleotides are TGCGCCAGCAGCAGGTGGGCTAGCGGGAGTGGTACGGATGAGCAGTTCTTC.